This entry describes one T cell receptor beta chain. Its antigen remains unknown. The data were taken from a study of tumor-infiltrating lymphocytes in localized non-small cell lung cancer. On the study more broadly: Patients included smokers and never-smokers with various histologies, some sampled after neoadjuvant chemotherapy. The study, taken as a whole, reports: Tumor T-cell fraction from TCR sequencing was not associated with recurrence-free survival (p = 0.61). IM1 and IM2 tumors showed no difference in T-cell fraction. Tumors had more T cell infiltration than uninvolved lung, per TCRbeta sequencing and CD3 counts.

Libraries were prepared by immunoSEQ multiplex PCR; TCRdb keeps only in-frame clonotypes and omits some of them. The sample contains about 12,000 clones, approximately 80% of which appear only once. The germline V gene encodes CDR1 LNHDA and CDR2 SQIVND (reference sequence). The CDR3 totals 16 residues. V lost 3 bases to trimming and J lost 3 bases, with 16 bases between them. The TCR comes from a human donor with non-small cell lung cancer. The sample comprised lung tumor tissue. V is TRBV19 and J is TRBJ2-3, with D perhaps assigned TRBD1 or TRBD2 (6 bases each). CDR3 sequence reads: CASSIRGRPATDTQYF. The CDR3 DNA sequence: TGTGCCAGTAGTATTCGGGGGCGCCCTGCGACAGATACGCAGTATTTT.